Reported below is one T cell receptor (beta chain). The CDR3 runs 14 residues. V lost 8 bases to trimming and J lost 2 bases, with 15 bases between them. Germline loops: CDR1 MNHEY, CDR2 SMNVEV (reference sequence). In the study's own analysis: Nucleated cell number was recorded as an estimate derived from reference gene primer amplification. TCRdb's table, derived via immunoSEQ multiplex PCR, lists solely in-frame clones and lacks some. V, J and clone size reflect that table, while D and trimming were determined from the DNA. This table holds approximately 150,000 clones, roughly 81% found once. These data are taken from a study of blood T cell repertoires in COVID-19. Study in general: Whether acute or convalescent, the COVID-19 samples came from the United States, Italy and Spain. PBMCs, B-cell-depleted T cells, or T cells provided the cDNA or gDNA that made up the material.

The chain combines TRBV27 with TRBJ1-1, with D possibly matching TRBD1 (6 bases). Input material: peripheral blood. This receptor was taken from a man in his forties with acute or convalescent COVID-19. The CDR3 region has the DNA TGTGCCAGCTGTAGGGGGTATGGAAACACTGAAGCTTTCTTT. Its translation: CASCRGYGNTEAFF.